This TCR beta chain was found in a study of CD8 T cells in ankylosing spondylitis. Study findings and constraints: What seemed typical of ankylosing spondylitis blood was a TCR beta motif built from about 8 highly homologous variants.

Trimming took 5 bases from V and 8 from J, leaving 15 bases between them. The length of the CDR3 is 13 residues. Germline V gives CDR1 SEHNR, CDR2 FQNEAQ (reference sequence). TCRdb processed the 5' RACE reads anew with MiXCR; each CDR3 protein has one entry. The sample records fewer than 400,000 distinct CDR3 sequences, about 22% being singletons. Concerning this clonotype: Its antigen is not known.

The sample taken for sequencing was blood, either unsorted or a sorted T cell fraction (not recorded which). The V gene is TRBV7-9, the J gene TRBJ1-1; D gene uncertain. This sequence was found in a male donor with ankylosing spondylitis. The CDR3 nucleotides are TGTGCCAGCAGCCTGGTGGGTACCCCAGAAGCTTTCTTT. As protein: CASSLVGTPEAFF.